The 24 T cell receptor beta chains in this list originate from one sample, sequenced in a study of blood T cell repertoires in COVID-19. Profiling relied on immunoSEQ multiplex PCR, and the TCRdb table lists in-frame clones only, not all of them. This sample carries 150,000 to 190,000 clones, 70% to 90% of them seen once, and the ten largest clones take roughly 8%. The sequencing input was peripheral blood. The receptors here all came from an older woman with COVID-19, enrolled during active disease.

The chain employs TRBV3-1 (or the pseudogene TRBV3-2) and TRBJ1-1; 8 bases align to TRBD1. V was pared by 4 bases and J by 5 bases, with 9 bases of the junction left unmatched. Germline assignment: CDR1 LGHDT and CDR2 YNNKEL (reference sequence). This CDR3 is built from 15 residues. The CDR3 loop is CASSRRQGMVTEAFF. In DNA form, the CDR3 reads TGTGCCAGCAGCCGGAGACAGGGGATGGTGACTGAAGCTTTCTTT.

This clone appeared once. V and J are TRBV24-1 and TRBJ2-1; 7 nucleotides line up with TRBD1. This CDR3 comprises 17 residues. The V segment lost 2 bases and the J segment 0 bases; nucleotides outside the gene matches: 6. CDR1 is KGHDR and CDR2 is SFDVKD in the germline V gene. This chain's CDR3 is CATSDSRTGLSYNEQFF. In DNA form, the CDR3 reads TGTGCCACCAGTGATTCCCGGACAGGCCTCTCCTACAATGAGCAGTTCTTC.

This clone was seen a single time. The V call is TRBV11-2, the J call TRBJ1-1, with 7 bases that match TRBD1. The trim removed 0 bases at V and 0 bases at J, leaving 13 bases unmatched. CDR1 is SGHAT and CDR2 is FQNNGV in the germline V gene. There are 19 residues in the CDR3. CDR3 sequence reads: CASSLDGRDRAFMNTEAFF. Written as DNA, the CDR3 is TGTGCCAGCAGCTTAGACGGGAGGGACAGAGCTTTCATGAACACTGAAGCTTTCTTT.

The chain employs TRBV19 and TRBJ2-1, with 7 bases aligning to TRBD2. Germline V gene lookup returns CDR1 LNHDA and CDR2 SQIVND (reference sequence). The CDR3 extends over 16 amino acids. Trimming at V came to 6 bases and at J to 0 bases, leaving 8 bases not matched to a gene. CDR3 residues: CASRGTTPDSYNEQFF. The DNA of the CDR3 is TGTGCCAGTAGGGGGACTACCCCAGACTCCTACAATGAGCAGTTCTTC.

The J gene is TRBJ1-2, the V gene TRBV15, with D tentatively TRBD1 (5 bases). V was shortened by 1 base and J by 4 bases, with 10 bases between the two germline ends. Germline V gene data show CDR1 as LNHNV and CDR2 as YYDKDF (reference sequence). The CDR3 is 14 amino acids. CDR3 nucleotide sequence: TGTGCCACCAGCAGAGTATCAGGGCTCTATGGCTACACCTTC. This encodes CATSRVSGLYGYTF.

The chain has TRBV19 and TRBJ2-1; the D is unclear. V lost 8 bases to trimming and J lost 7 bases, with 9 bases between them. This CDR3 contains 11 residues. Germline CDR1 and CDR2: LNHDA and SQIVND (reference sequence). CDR3 sequence: CASALLNEQFF. In DNA, the CDR3 is TGTGCCAGTGCCCTTCTAAATGAGCAGTTCTTC.

The rearrangement joins TRBV12-5 to TRBJ1-5; the D gene is possibly TRBD1 (5 bases). Trimming stripped 1 base from V and 6 bases from J, with 10 bases between. From germline, CDR1 is LGHNT and CDR2 FRNRAP. The CDR3 contains 14 residues. The CDR3: CASGLEGGAQPQHF. Written as DNA, the CDR3 is TGTGCTAGTGGTTTGGAGGGAGGGGCTCAGCCCCAGCATTTT. Full variable domain (missing parts from reference TRBV12-5 and TRBJ1-5): DARVTQTPRHKVTEMGQEVTMRCQPILGHNTVFWYRQTMMQGLELLAYFRNRAPLDDSGMPKDRFSAEMPDATLATLKIQPSEPRDSAVYFCASGLEGGAQPQHFGDGTRLSIL.

This clone is categorized as medium-sized (0.01 to 0.1%). The chain uses TRBV5-8 and TRBJ2-7; TRBD1 might be the D (5 bases). Germline CDR1 SGHTS, CDR2 YDEGEE. CDR3 length equals 14 residues. Trimming took off 3 bases at V and 1 base at J, with 11 bases between the two ends. The CDR3 spells CASSSTVVSYEQYF. CDR3 coding DNA: TGTGCCAGCAGCTCGACAGTTGTTTCCTACGAGCAGTACTTC.

The chain carries TRBV6-2 or TRBV6-3 and TRBJ2-3, with 8 bases aligning to TRBD2. This CDR3 spans 14 amino acids. Looked up from germline, CDR1 is MNHEY and CDR2 is SVGEGT. After removal of 5 bases from V and 3 bases from J, the junction contained 4 bases not matched to a gene. DNA for the CDR3: TGTGCCAGCAGTACGAGCGGGAGAACAGATACGCAGTATTTT. This codes for CASSTSGRTDTQYF.

The chain has TRBV7-3 and TRBJ2-2; D is possibly TRBD1 (6 bases). The CDR3 extends over 15 amino acids. Trimming pared 5 bases from V and 0 bases from J, leaving 10 bases between. CDR1 and CDR2 from the germline V gene are SGHTA and FQGTGA. The CDR3 loop is CASSRDNSNTGELFF. CDR3 bases: TGTGCCAGCAGCCGGGACAATTCGAACACCGGGGAGCTGTTTTTT. Full variable domain (outside the CDR3, taken from reference TRBV7-3 and TRBJ2-2): GAGVSQTPSNKVTEKGKYVELRCDPISGHTALYWYRQSLGQGPEFLIYFQGTGAADDSGLPNDRFFAVRPEGSVSTLKIQRTERGDSAVYLCASSRDNSNTGELFFGEGSRLTVL.

J is TRBJ2-7 and V is TRBV18; a possible D gene is TRBD1 (6 bases). Germline V gene data show CDR1 as KGHSH and CDR2 as LQKENI. V was clipped by 6 bases and J by 1 base, with 16 bases between them. This CDR3 is built from 15 residues. The CDR3 bases are TGTGCCAGCTCGAGTGGGGCTAGGGGGTCCTACGAGCAGTACTTC. As protein: CASSSGARGSYEQYF.

The gene calls are TRBV7-8 and TRBJ2-7; the D gene is possibly TRBD1 (6 bases). CDR1 and CDR2 from the germline V gene are SGHVS and FQNEAQ. CDR3 size: 13 residues. Trimming removed 3 bases from V and 1 base from J, with 7 bases in between. The CDR3 DNA reads TGTGCCAGCAGCTTCCAGGGGTCCTACGAGCAGTACGTC. This translates into CASSFQGSYEQYV.

This clone was counted a single time. The chain employs TRBV5-1 and TRBJ2-4, with D hard to call. The CDR3 contains 15 residues. Germline loops: CDR1 SGHRS, CDR2 YFSETQ. V was clipped by 0 bases and J by 5 bases, with 12 bases between them. The CDR3 region has the DNA TGCGCCAGCAGCTTGGCCACGGGTTGGGAAAACATTCAGTACTTC. As protein: CASSLATGWENIQYF.

V gene TRBV4-1 combines with J gene TRBJ2-2; 9 bases agree with TRBD2. Germline lookup yields CDR1 MGHRA and CDR2 YSYEKL. V lost 0 bases, J lost 5 bases, and 16 bases stayed unmatched. This CDR3 is built from 20 residues. The CDR3: CASSQDRIAGDISGTGELFF. The CDR3 DNA reads as TGCGCCAGCAGCCAAGATCGAATAGCGGGAGACATTTCGGGGACCGGGGAGCTGTTTTTT.

This chain links TRBV27 with TRBJ1-3; 12 bases match TRBD1. CDR1 and CDR2 (germline): MNHEY, SMNVEV (reference sequence). V lost 5 bases and J lost 2; bases outside the gene matches: 7. The CDR3 has 17 amino acids. Here the CDR3 DNA reads TGTGCCAGCAGTCCCGGGACAGGGGGCTTAACTGGAAACACCATATATTTT. It translates to CASSPGTGGLTGNTIYF.

This clone occurred a few times. CDR3 nucleotide sequence: TGTGCCACCAGCAGACTACAGGGGTTGGGAGAGACCCAGTACTTC. It translates to CATSRLQGLGETQYF. V usage is TRBV15 and J usage is TRBJ2-5; 7 nucleotides align to TRBD1. Germline assignment: CDR1 LNHNV and CDR2 YYDKDF (reference sequence). This CDR3 contains 15 residues. The V segment lost 2 bases and the J segment 4 bases; nucleotides outside the gene matches: 7.

The chain links TRBV6-6 to TRBJ1-1; D gene uncertain. Germline-derived CDR1 and CDR2 are MNHNY and SVGAGI (reference sequence). This CDR3 is built from 13 residues. The germline V and J ends were trimmed by 6 bases and 2 bases, with 10 bases remaining between them. CDR3 DNA: TGTGCCAGCAGGCCCAACAGTAACACTGAAGCTTTCTTT. Encoded protein: CASRPNSNTEAFF.

The rearrangement links TRBV10-3 to TRBJ1-3; D is ambiguous. Trimming took 11 bases from V and 4 from J, leaving 21 bases between them. The germline gives CDR1 ENHRY, CDR2 SYGVKD. CDR3 length: 15 amino acids. CDR3 DNA: TGTGCCTCGCACCGGAGTCTCGAAAGGGGAAACACCATATATTTT. This codes for CASHRSLERGNTIYF.

J is TRBJ1-5 and V is TRBV4-1; D gene uncertain. The CDR3 is 15 amino acids. The V end was cut by 0 bases, the J end by 6 bases, with 12 bases between. Germline loops: CDR1 MGHRA, CDR2 YSYEKL. CDR3 protein: CASSQDLASAQPQHF. The CDR3, as DNA: TGCGCCAGCAGCCAAGATCTGGCCAGCGCTCAGCCCCAGCATTTT.

This clone came up a few times. The rearrangement uses TRBV30 and TRBJ2-1; D is undetermined. V was cut by 0 bases and J by 9 bases, with 18 bases left in between. Germline lookup yields CDR1 GTSNPN and CDR2 SVGIG (reference sequence). The CDR3 length is 15 residues. CDR3 in DNA: TGTGCCTGGAGTGTATCGTTTACACCGGCAGGTGAGCAGTTCTTC. Its protein product is CAWSVSFTPAGEQFF.

The chain has TRBV14 and TRBJ1-1; no definite D call. The CDR3 has 15 amino acids. With 0 bases removed from V and 4 bases from J, the gap between germline ends came to 12 bases. Germline V CDR1 and CDR2: SGHDN, FVKESK. The CDR3 bases are TGTGCCAGCAGCCAAGATCGCCCGGGTACCACTGAAGCTTTCTTT. Protein: CASSQDRPGTTEAFF.

In this sample, this clone turned up a few times. V is TRBV7-6 and J is TRBJ1-2; D possibly corresponds to TRBD1 (5 bases). This CDR3 is built from 15 residues. Trimming removed 5 bases from V and 7 bases from J, with 20 bases in between. Germline CDR1 reads SGHVS; CDR2 reads FNYEAQ. CDR3 DNA sequence: TGTGCCAGCAGCCCCGGAGGAGGGGTCTATTCTGGCTACACCTTC. This encodes CASSPGGGVYSGYTF.

This clone is a singleton in its sample. The chain recombines TRBV4-1 with TRBJ2-6, with TRBD2 as a possible D gene (5 bases). Trimming stripped 2 bases from V and 0 bases from J, with 14 bases between. The CDR3 is 18 amino acids. The germline CDR1 and CDR2 sequences are MGHRA and YSYEKL. This CDR3 is CASSQLGSPSSGANVLTF. CDR3 DNA sequence: TGCGCCAGCAGCCAACTAGGGAGTCCGAGCTCTGGGGCCAACGTCCTGACTTTC.

J is TRBJ2-3 and V is TRBV28, with 11 bases matching TRBD1. The CDR3 consists of 14 residues. Trimming removed 11 bases from V and 5 bases from J; junction bases left unmatched: 9. Germline CDR1 MDHEN, CDR2 SYDVKM. The CDR3 loop is CACRDRGTGDTQYF. The CDR3 DNA follows: TGTGCCTGCCGGGACAGGGGGACAGGAGATACGCAGTATTTT.